A single sample is the source of the 4 T cell receptor beta chains below, sequenced in a study of blood T cell repertoires in COVID-19. TCRdb's copy holds only in-frame clones and misses some; the assay was immunoSEQ multiplex PCR. This table has approximately 220,000 clones, around 82% appearing once. Source material: peripheral blood. Receptors were obtained from a woman in her forties or fifties with acute or convalescent COVID-19.

The chain uses TRBV5-4 and TRBJ2-3, with D tentatively TRBD2 (6 bases). Germline CDR1 SGHNT, CDR2 YYREEE (reference sequence). The CDR3 has 14 residues. V lost 1 base to trimming and J lost 5 bases, with 11 bases between them. The CDR3 here is CASSLTAGKDTQYF. The CDR3, as DNA: TGTGCCAGCAGCTTGACGGCGGGGAAAGATACGCAGTATTTT.

The V and J genes are TRBV28 and TRBJ2-5, with TRBD1 matching 9 bases. Trimming at V came to 4 bases and at J to 2 bases, leaving 2 bases not matched to a gene. The germline gives CDR1 MDHEN, CDR2 SYDVKM. The length of the CDR3 is 14 residues. DNA of the CDR3: TGTGCCAGCAGTTCCGACAGGGGGCAAGAGACCCAGTACTTC. This codes for CASSSDRGQETQYF.

The chain uses TRBV6-5 and TRBJ2-2; 7 nucleotides line up with TRBD2. The J segment lost 7 bases and the V segment lost 1 base, leaving 9 bases of the junction unmatched. CDR1 and CDR2 from the germline V gene are MNHEY and SVGAGI. The CDR3 length is 16 residues. CDR3 loop: CASSYYLAERFGELFF. The CDR3, as DNA: TGTGCCAGCAGTTACTATCTAGCGGAGAGGTTCGGGGAGCTGTTTTTT.

This chain connects TRBV10-1 to TRBJ1-5; perhaps TRBD1 as D (6 bases). CDR1 is WNHNN and CDR2 is SYGVQD in the germline V gene (reference sequence). V lost 10 bases and J lost 0, with 25 bases in between. This CDR3 spans 18 amino acids. The CDR3: CAKAKGDIAPFSNQPQHF. CDR3 nucleotide sequence: TGCGCCAAAGCGAAAGGGGACATCGCTCCATTTAGCAATCAGCCCCAGCATTTT.